This T cell receptor (beta chain) is from a study of cytomegalovirus exposure and HLA in healthy donors. Whole-study context: About 85 million unique TCRs from HLA-typed donors were held in an early release of data.

The sample holds one count of this clone. Its antigen is not identified. Vbeta (60) and Jbeta (13) primers were used in the PCR. Generated by immunoSEQ multiplex PCR, the TCRdb table keeps only in-frame clones and is missing some. This sample has about 160,000 clones, with around 76% found just once. The study, taken as a whole, reports: Upon later analysis, HLA-associated TCR beta chains proved more clonally expanded than other, equally common chains. The study flagged approximately 180 TCR beta chains as cytomegalovirus-associated. Of the V segments, some could not be distinguished, including TRBV6-2 and TRBV6-3, and were excluded.

Germline V gene lookup returns CDR1 SGDLS and CDR2 YYNGEE. There are 20 residues in the CDR3. V was cut by 0 bases and J by 1 base, with 20 bases left in between. The specimen was PBMCs. J is TRBJ2-6 and V is TRBV9; D is possibly TRBD1 (6 bases). This receptor was taken from a female donor in good health and CMV-seronegative. CDR3 DNA sequence: TGTGCCAGCAGCGTAGGGGGGACCAGGGGAGTCCGGTCTGGGGCCAACGTCCTGACTTTC. Translated, it gives CASSVGGTRGVRSGANVLTF.